This T cell receptor beta chain originates from a study of T cells in Graves' hyperthyroidism and ophthalmopathy (dated by TCRdb to about 2019). With regard to the full study: Peripheral blood samples were taken at initial diagnosis, before any treatment was given. TCR V-J signatures able to tell the groups apart were searched for in a discovery cohort of 95 to 100 patients, of whom more than 40 had Graves' ophthalmopathy and roughly 59 had stable Graves' hyperthyroidism. Whether ophthalmopathy could be predicted prospectively was tested in an independent validation cohort made up of under 20 hyperthyroidism patients plus 17 patients who later progressed to ophthalmopathy. The 100 or so discovery patients were randomly split 7:3 into training and test sets. The study also compared thyroid tissue and blood T-cell repertoires from 6 or 7 Graves' hyperthyroidism patients. After sampling, hyperthyroidism patients received methimazole starting at 30 mg daily, and ophthalmopathy patients received high-dose intravenous methylprednisolone. The paper reports TCR Vbeta CDR3 sequencing of 135 peripheral blood samples: around 45 ophthalmopathy, approximately 74 hyperthyroidism and some 17 progressor patients. On the study overall, not on this receptor specifically: During validation, the model predicted progression to ophthalmopathy a median of approximately six months ahead of onset, with around 71% sensitivity and 72.22% specificity. In cross-validation, a model built on a 13 V-J signature told ophthalmopathy apart from stable hyperthyroidism with over 85% sensitivity and approximately 81% specificity, and in testing the same model reached 80%/75%. No statistical method was used to set the sample size in advance, and investigators knew the group allocation. Most expanded thyroid clonotypes (frequency above 0.001) were also detected in blood, a finding suggesting that blood repertoires may reflect thyroid immune responses.

Ends trimmed: V by 6 bases, J by 2 bases; bases unmatched to a gene: 5. CDR1 and CDR2 (MNHNS, SASEGT) derive from the germline V gene. Taken from cysteine to phenylalanine, the CDR3 has 15 residues. Only CDR3 DNA remains: 45 bases, in frame from the first base. As to this clonotype: Its antigen remains unidentified. No base quality values were provided; no much bigger clone lies one nucleotide off.

A patient counted as having stable Graves' hyperthyroidism if no progression to ophthalmopathy occurred over 18 months of follow-up. The hyperthyroidism patients were between 18 and 65 years old and newly diagnosed, with a disease duration of less than 2 months. The study excluded patients with uncontrolled infections, other autoimmune diseases, pregnancy or lactation. Diagnoses were based on clinical symptoms, serum thyroxine and TRAb, thyroid ultrasound and orbital computed tomography. PBMCs were isolated from 7.5 to 10 ml of fresh peripheral blood by Ficoll-Paque density gradient centrifugation. Total RNA was extracted with Trizol reagent, and quality was checked on an Agilent 2100 Bioanalyzer. The TCR beta CDR3 regions were amplified from the RNA transcripts. A first-round RT-PCR of the TCR CDR3 used the HTBI primer set with the Qiagen OneStep RT-PCR kit. A second multiplex PCR round built the libraries, followed by size selection and purification. The libraries were sequenced on an Illumina HiSeq2000 using paired-end 100 bp reads. Per the source publication's procedure: SOAPnuke was used to process the raw data, removing reads that contained adapters or uncalled bases, had a mean Phred below 15, or lacked an exact match to the constant primer or identifier. COPE v1.2.5 was used to merge the high-quality paired reads, and each unique nucleotide sequence was defined as a clonotype. Clonotypes were aligned to IMGT TRBV, TRBD and TRBJ reference segments using MiTCR v1.1. The analysis included only V-J combinations with a frequency above 0.0001, which together covered more than 98% of the repertoires. The TCS score was defined as the ratio of F50 (clonal expansion) to E x V (chaos), calculated using BLOSUM62-based TCRdist between CDR3 peptides within each V-J. Welch's t-statistics and random forest reduced just over 500 V-J features to 10 to 15, which were used in a naive Bayes classifier (R e1071). TCRdb's own reprocessing of the public reads used fastp at Q25 and MiXCR and kept productive beta chains. Each entry is one CDR3 protein sequence, shown with its most common DNA and genes. It is TCRdb's table, rather than the study itself, that gives the V and J calls and clone size. The sample contains approximately 430,000 distinct CDR3 sequences, approximately 15% of them found a single time. Clones ranked in the top ten supply around 14% of the sample.

This receptor was taken from a woman aged 18 to 35 with Graves' hyperthyroidism. The V gene is TRBV6-1 and the J gene is TRBJ1-5; TRBD1 agrees with 9 junctional bases. Sample: blood. The CDR3 loop reads CASRGDRAGNQPQHF. The nucleotide sequence is TGTGCCAGCAGGGGGGACAGGGCTGGCAATCAGCCCCAGCATTTT.